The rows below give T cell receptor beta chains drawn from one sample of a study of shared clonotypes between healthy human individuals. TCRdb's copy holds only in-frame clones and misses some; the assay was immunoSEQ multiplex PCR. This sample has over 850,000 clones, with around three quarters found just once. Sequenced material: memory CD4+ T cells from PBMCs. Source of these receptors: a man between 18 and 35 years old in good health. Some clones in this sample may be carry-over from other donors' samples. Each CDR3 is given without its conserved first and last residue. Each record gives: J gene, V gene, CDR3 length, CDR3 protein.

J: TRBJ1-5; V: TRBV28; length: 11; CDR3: ASSLGTWQPQH
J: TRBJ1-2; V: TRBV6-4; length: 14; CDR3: ASSPEHRGAGYGYT
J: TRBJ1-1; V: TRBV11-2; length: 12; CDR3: ASSSDRWNTEAF
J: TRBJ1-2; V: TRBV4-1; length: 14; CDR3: ASSHADYRDLYGYT
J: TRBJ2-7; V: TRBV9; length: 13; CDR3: ASSVGHDSTYEQY
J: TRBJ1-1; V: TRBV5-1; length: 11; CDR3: ASSLGTSTEAF
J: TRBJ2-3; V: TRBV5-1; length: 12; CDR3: ASSPGDSTDTQY
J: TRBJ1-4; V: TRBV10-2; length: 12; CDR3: ASSDGQGFEKLF
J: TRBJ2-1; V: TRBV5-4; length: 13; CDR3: ASSLVTGPGAEQF
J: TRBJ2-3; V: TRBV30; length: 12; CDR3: AWSPGQGPDTQY
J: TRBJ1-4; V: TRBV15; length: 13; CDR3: ATSRTTGEVEKLF
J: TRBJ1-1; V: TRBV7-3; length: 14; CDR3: ASSLQGPSVNTEAF
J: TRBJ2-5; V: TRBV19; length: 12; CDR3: ASRTSGRSETQY
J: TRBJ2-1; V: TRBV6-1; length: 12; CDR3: ASRPMTGRNEQF
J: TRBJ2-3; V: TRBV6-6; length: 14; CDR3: ATSNWPPQYTDTQY
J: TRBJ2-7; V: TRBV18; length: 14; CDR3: ASSPPGTVGWSEQY
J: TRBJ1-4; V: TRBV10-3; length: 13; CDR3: AISGQLDGNEKLF
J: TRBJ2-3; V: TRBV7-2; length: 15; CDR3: ASSPYFLAGGSDTQY
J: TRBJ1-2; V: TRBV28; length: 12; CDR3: ASSPGQGNYGYT
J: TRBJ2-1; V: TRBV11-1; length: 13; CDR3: ASSFVAGGNNEQF
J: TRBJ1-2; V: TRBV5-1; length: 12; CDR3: ASSLGPDNYGYT
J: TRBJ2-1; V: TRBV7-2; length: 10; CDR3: ASSLRWNEQF
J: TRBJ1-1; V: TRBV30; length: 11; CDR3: AWSGTRGAEAF
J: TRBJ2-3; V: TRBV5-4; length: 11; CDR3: ASSDGTTDTQY
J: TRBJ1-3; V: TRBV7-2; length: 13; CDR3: ASSLALGRGNTIY